The 15 T cell receptor beta chains given below trace back to one sample, sequenced in a study of T cell repertoires in aging, cancer and after chemotherapy. TCR beta rearrangements were amplified from peripheral blood genomic DNA. TRB rearrangements spanning V, D and J were amplified using mixed TRB-A/B primers. Using its own MiXCR run on the multiplex PCR reads, TCRdb lists one record per CDR3 protein. The repertoire includes 6,000 to 8,000 distinct CDR3 sequences, about 19% of them detected once, and roughly 2.7% sits in the top ten. Sequencing used blood. These receptors all stem from a human donor with a blood cancer.

By proportion, this clonotype is medium-sized. The chain employs TRBV7-9 and TRBJ2-1; 7 nucleotides match TRBD1. Germline V gene sequence: CDR1 SEHNR, CDR2 FQNEAQ (reference sequence). The CDR3 consists of 14 residues. J was trimmed by 8 bases and V by 1 base; bases with no gene match: 5. CDR3 region: CASSLGQGRDEQFF. In DNA form, the CDR3 reads TGTGCCAGCAGCTTAGGACAGGGTAGGGATGAGCAGTTCTTC. The entire variable domain, with the rest obtained from reference TRBV7-9 and TRBJ2-1, is as follows: DTGVSQNPRHKITKRGQNVTFRCDPISEHNRLYWYRQTLGQGPEFLTYFQNEAQLEKSRLLSDRFSAERPKGSFSTLEIQRTEQGDSAMYLCASSLGQGRDEQFFGPGTRLTVL.

The chain carries TRBV20-1 and TRBJ2-7; 9 nucleotides match TRBD1. The CDR3 covers 12 residues. Per germline, CDR1 DFQATT and CDR2 SNEGSKA (reference sequence). CDR3 DNA: TGCAGCCTCCGGGACAGGGCCTACGAGCAGTACTTC. This codes for CSLRDRAYEQYF.

By share of the sample, this clonotype is medium-sized. The V gene is TRBV5-6, the J gene TRBJ2-7, with a weak D call TRBD1 (6 bases). Trimming cost V 5 bases and J 3 bases, with 12 bases left between them. This CDR3 comprises 13 residues. CDR1 and CDR2 from the germline V gene are SGHDT and YYEEEE. CDR3 loop: CASRKTGFYEQYF. The CDR3 DNA follows: TGTGCCAGCAGAAAGACAGGCTTCTACGAGCAGTACTTC.

This clonotype ranks as medium-sized. The genes are TRBV27 and TRBJ2-1; TRBD2 aligns across 7 bases. With V trimmed by 6 bases and J by 4 bases, 6 bases remained unmatched. Germline CDR1 MNHEY, CDR2 SMNVEV (reference sequence). The CDR3 consists of 14 residues. CDR3 sequence reads: CASSLGTTYNEQFF. The CDR3 DNA reads as TGTGCCAGCAGCTTAGGGACTACTTACAATGAGCAGTTCTTC.

This clonotype is medium-sized by share. The chain joins TRBV6-5 to TRBJ2-3; possible D gene TRBD2, 6 bases. Trimming cost V 0 bases and J 3 bases, with 31 bases left between them. The CDR3 sequence is 22 residues long. CDR1 is MNHEY, CDR2 SVGAGI, per germline. CDR3 amino acids: CASSYSRRPSRTGPRGTDTQYF. The CDR3 nucleotides read TGTGCCAGCAGTTACTCCCGTCGTCCGTCGCGCACGGGACCCCGGGGGACAGATACGCAGTATTTT.

This chain links TRBV7-3 with TRBJ2-3; 7 bases are shared with TRBD1. The CDR3 has 15 residues. Germline trimming cut 5 bases from V and 1 base from J; bases unmatched to any gene: 6. Germline CDR1 reads SGHTA; CDR2 reads FQGTGA. The CDR3 spells CASSLTGVGTDTQYF. The CDR3 nucleotides read TGTGCCAGCAGCCTTACAGGGGTGGGCACAGATACGCAGTATTTT.

This chain links TRBV5-4 with TRBJ1-2, with D unclear. CDR3 size: 15 residues. With 0 bases removed from V and 8 bases from J, the gap between germline ends came to 17 bases. Germline lookup yields CDR1 SGHNT and CDR2 YYREEE (reference sequence). CDR3 amino acids: CASSLAPLYGRGYTF. CDR3 coding DNA: TGTGCCAGCAGCTTGGCTCCCTTGTACGGGAGGGGCTACACCTTC.

By frequency in the sample, this clonotype is medium-sized. This chain uses TRBV7-6 with TRBJ2-1; a weak D match, TRBD2 (7 bases). Germline V gives CDR1 SGHVS, CDR2 FNYEAQ. V was shortened by 1 base and J by 14 bases, with 15 bases between the two germline ends. The CDR3 has 13 amino acids. CDR3 loop: CASSLGGGGAEFF. The CDR3 coding sequence is TGTGCCAGCAGCTTAGGGGGGGGCGGCGCTGAGTTCTTC.

The chain has TRBV18 and TRBJ1-5; maybe TRBD1 (6 bases). Germline V CDR1 and CDR2: KGHSH, LQKENI. Trimming pared 3 bases from V and 5 bases from J, leaving 17 bases between. The CDR3 totals 16 residues. The CDR3 nucleotides are TGTGCCAGCTCACCGGATGGGGGGCAAGGCGATCAGCCCCAGCATTTT. This gives the protein CASSPDGGQGDQPQHF.

This clonotype rates as medium-sized. The chain couples TRBV15 to TRBJ1-5; D might be TRBD1 (5 bases). The CDR3 loop spans 18 amino acids. Germline assignment: CDR1 LNHNV and CDR2 YYDKDF (reference sequence). Trimming took 8 bases from V and 0 from J, leaving 23 bases between them. The CDR3 here is CATLTNPTDENSNQPQHF. As DNA, the CDR3 is TGTGCCACCCTTACGAACCCGACAGACGAGAATAGCAATCAGCCCCAGCATTTT.

This clonotype qualifies as medium-sized. The chain couples TRBV18 to TRBJ2-1; 14 bases match TRBD2. This CDR3 comprises 17 residues. V lost 4 bases to trimming and J lost 6 bases; unmatched junction nucleotides: 8. The germline CDR1 and CDR2 sequences are KGHSH and LQKENI. Here the CDR3 reads CASSHSTSGRGLNEQFF. The CDR3 DNA sequence: TGTGCCAGCTCACACTCGACTAGCGGGAGGGGTCTCAATGAGCAGTTCTTC. The variable domain in full, completed from reference TRBV18 and TRBJ2-1, reads NAGVMQNPRHLVRRRGQEARLRCSPMKGHSHVYWYRQLPEEGLKFMVYLQKENIIDESGMPKERFSAEFPKEGPSILRIQQVVRGDSAAYFCASSHSTSGRGLNEQFFGPGTRLTVL.

This chain joins TRBV5-1 and TRBJ1-4; 7 bases fit TRBD1. J gave up 3 bases and V 6 bases, and 8 bases lay outside the gene matches. The CDR3 spans 15 residues. Germline values: CDR1 SGHRS, CDR2 YFSETQ. As DNA, the CDR3 is TGCGCCAGCACCCCTACAGGGGCGGCTAATGAAAAACTGTTTTTT. Translation: CASTPTGAANEKLFF.

The chain is built from TRBV20-1 and TRBJ2-1, with TRBD2 identical over 11 bases. The CDR3 totals 14 residues. V trimming: 2 bases; J trimming: 9 bases; junction bases outside the gene matches: 6. Germline V gene data show CDR1 as DFQATT and CDR2 as SNEGSKA (reference sequence). CDR3 sequence (DNA): TGCAGTGCTAGATTAGCGGGAGGGCCTGGTGAGCAGTTCTTC. It encodes CSARLAGGPGEQFF.

The chain links TRBV20-1 to TRBJ1-5; possibly TRBD1 for D (6 bases). Trimming took off 1 base at V and 4 bases at J, with 11 bases between the two ends. The germline V gene has CDR1 DFQATT and CDR2 SNEGSKA (reference sequence). The CDR3 is made up of 14 amino acids. The CDR3 DNA reads as TGCAGTGCTAGAGCGGGGGCCGCGAATCAGCCCCAGCATTTT. This sequence encodes CSARAGAANQPQHF.

This clonotype has a handful of counts. This chain uses TRBV4-2 with TRBJ2-3; 9 bases map to TRBD1. The CDR3 runs 16 residues. The germline CDR1 and CDR2 sequences are LGHNA and YNFKEQ. V dropped 1 base and J dropped 2; count of bases not matched to a gene: 4. The CDR3 reads CASSQVTGGPTDTQYF. In nucleotides, the CDR3 is TGTGCCAGCAGCCAAGTAACAGGGGGCCCCACAGATACGCAGTATTTT.